This TCR beta chain emerged from a study of T cells after yellow fever vaccination (dated by TCRdb to the late 2010s). Context from the whole study: Libraries from fractions with low cell numbers were prepared with the SMART-Seq v4 Ultra Low Input RNA kit. To follow T-cell clones before and after both primary and booster YFV17D yellow fever vaccination, bulk TCR alpha and beta repertoires underwent longitudinal sequencing. Two healthy male donors made up the cohort, one aged 18 to 30 years and the other aged 30 to 39 years. Blood samples were taken at several timepoints before and after primary and secondary immunization, and bulk PBMC replicates and cell subsets were isolated. General study outcomes and caveats: A small fraction of clonotypes appeared in both the CD4 and CD8 compartments, likely as a result of convergent recombination. The study included only a couple of donors, which limits how far the findings can be generalized. The secondary T-cell response was found to be weaker but faster than the primary response, with a peak reached on day 5 rather than on day 15. After the booster, most of the clones that had expanded following primary vaccination were detected again (roughly 97% of CD4 and 80% to 90% of CD8), which suggests that memory was broadly maintained. Computational filtering was required because FACS-sorted repertoires could contain abundant contaminating clonotypes from the bulk population.

Read against the paper, the sample's treatment or condition label means: live attenuated yellow fever vaccine strain. PBMCs were isolated from peripheral blood using a standard Ficoll-Paque protocol. CD4 and CD8 T-cell fractions were isolated with Dynabeads CD4 and CD8 positive selection kits. TriZol was used to extract RNA from bulk PBMCs, from CD4 and CD8 fractions, and from dextramer-positive and dextramer-negative fractions. TCR cDNA was made using 5'RACE template switching, a step that added a universal primer site and unique molecular identifiers. Priming for cDNA synthesis came from both the TCR alpha and TCR beta constant segments. Library amplification used two PCR steps, and the second PCR step added sample barcodes and sequencing adapters. Libraries were sequenced on Illumina HiSeq 2500 (2x100 bp) or NovaSeq (2x150 bp). In the source study's methods: Demultiplexing of reads and collapsing into UMI consensus sequences were performed with MIGEC, and V(D)J alignment was carried out with MiXCR. Vaccine-responding clonotypes were identified with edgeR using replicate PBMC samples, with FDR below 0.01 and a log2 fold change above 5 up to day 15 being required. Bulk clonotypes were assigned CD4 or CD8 identity according to which sequenced CD4 or CD8 repertoire held them at higher abundance. The public reads were reanalyzed by TCRdb: fastp trimming at Q25, MiXCR alignment, in-frame beta chains only. Each entry is one CDR3 protein sequence, shown with its most common DNA and genes. Clone size and V and J calls follow TCRdb, not the original study. The sample profile shows tens of thousands of distinct CDR3 sequences; 4% to 4.5% of them were found once. Of the sample, approximately 46% falls within the top ten clones.

Ten or more counts support this clonotype. What antigen it recognizes has not been identified. No much larger clone exists at a distance of one base, and base qualities are not known. This sequence was found in a man between 25 and 39 years old who received the YFV17D yellow fever vaccine. Here the sequenced sample was CD8+ T cells sorted from PBMCs, taken 5 days after the yellow fever booster vaccination.

The sequenced DNA is TGTGCCAGCATCCTGTTTAGCGGGAGCAATGAGCAGTTCTTC. It translates as CASILFSGSNEQFF. The rearranged segments are TRBV27 and TRBJ2-1; the junction holds 9 bases that match TRBD2. The germline V gene (reference sequence) sets CDR1 to MNHEY and CDR2 to SMNVEV. Ends trimmed: V by 7 bases, J by 6 bases; bases unmatched to a gene: 7. Taken from cysteine to phenylalanine, the CDR3 has 14 residues. The read is trimmed to its CDR3 DNA, 42 bases read in frame from base 1.